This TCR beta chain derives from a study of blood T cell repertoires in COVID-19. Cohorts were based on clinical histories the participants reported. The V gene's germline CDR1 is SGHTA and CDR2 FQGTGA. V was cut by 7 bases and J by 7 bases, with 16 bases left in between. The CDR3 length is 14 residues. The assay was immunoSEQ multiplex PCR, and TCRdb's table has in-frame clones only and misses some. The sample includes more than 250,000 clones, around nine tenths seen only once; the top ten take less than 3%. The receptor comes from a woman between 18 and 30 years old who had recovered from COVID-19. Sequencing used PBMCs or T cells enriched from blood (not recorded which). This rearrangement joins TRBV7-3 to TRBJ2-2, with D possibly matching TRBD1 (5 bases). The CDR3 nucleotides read TGTGCCAGCACCAACATAGGGGCTAACGGGGAGCTGTTTTTT. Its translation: CASTNIGANGELFF.